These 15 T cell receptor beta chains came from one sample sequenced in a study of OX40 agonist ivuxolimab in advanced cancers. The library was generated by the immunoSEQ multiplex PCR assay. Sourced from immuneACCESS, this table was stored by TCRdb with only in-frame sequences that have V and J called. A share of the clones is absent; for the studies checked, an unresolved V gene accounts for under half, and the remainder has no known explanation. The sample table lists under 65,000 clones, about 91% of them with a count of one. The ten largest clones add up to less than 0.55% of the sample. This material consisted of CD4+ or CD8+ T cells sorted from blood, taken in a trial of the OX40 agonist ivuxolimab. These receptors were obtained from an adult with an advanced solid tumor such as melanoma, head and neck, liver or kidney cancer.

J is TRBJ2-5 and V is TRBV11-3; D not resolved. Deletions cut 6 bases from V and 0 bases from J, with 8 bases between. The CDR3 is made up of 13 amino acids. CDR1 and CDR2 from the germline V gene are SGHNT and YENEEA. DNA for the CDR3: TGTGCCAGCAGTCAGAGGTACCAAGAGACCCAGTACTTC. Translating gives CASSQRYQETQYF.

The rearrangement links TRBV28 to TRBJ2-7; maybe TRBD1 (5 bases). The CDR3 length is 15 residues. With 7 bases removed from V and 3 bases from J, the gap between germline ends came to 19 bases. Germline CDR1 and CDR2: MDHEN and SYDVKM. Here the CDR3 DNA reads TGTGCCAGCATCGGACACCATCAAGTTAACTACGAGCAGTACTTC. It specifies CASIGHHQVNYEQYF.

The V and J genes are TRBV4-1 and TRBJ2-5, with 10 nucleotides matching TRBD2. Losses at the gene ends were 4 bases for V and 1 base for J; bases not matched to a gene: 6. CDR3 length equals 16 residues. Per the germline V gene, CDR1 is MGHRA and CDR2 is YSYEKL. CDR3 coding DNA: TGCGCCAGCAGCCGGCTAGCGGGAGTGGGCCAAGAGACCCAGTACTTC. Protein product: CASSRLAGVGQETQYF.

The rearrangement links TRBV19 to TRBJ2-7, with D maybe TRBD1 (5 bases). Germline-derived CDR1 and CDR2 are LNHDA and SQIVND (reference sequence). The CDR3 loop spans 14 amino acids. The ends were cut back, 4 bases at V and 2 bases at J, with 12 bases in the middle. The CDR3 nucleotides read TGTGCCAGTAGTAAGGAAAGGGGCCCCTACGAGCAGTACTTC. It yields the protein CASSKERGPYEQYF.

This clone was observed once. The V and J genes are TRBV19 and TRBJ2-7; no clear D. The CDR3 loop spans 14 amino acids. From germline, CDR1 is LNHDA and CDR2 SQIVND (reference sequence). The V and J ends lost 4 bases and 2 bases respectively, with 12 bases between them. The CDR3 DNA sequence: TGTGCCAGTAGTAAAGGTTATCAACCCTACGAGCAGTACTTC. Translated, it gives CASSKGYQPYEQYF.

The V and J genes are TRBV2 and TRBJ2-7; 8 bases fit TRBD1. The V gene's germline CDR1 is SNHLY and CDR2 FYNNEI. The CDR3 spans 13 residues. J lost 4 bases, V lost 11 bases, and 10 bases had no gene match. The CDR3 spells CAGRQGTRYEQYF. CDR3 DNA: TGTGCCGGAAGACAGGGGACTCGGTACGAGCAGTACTTC.

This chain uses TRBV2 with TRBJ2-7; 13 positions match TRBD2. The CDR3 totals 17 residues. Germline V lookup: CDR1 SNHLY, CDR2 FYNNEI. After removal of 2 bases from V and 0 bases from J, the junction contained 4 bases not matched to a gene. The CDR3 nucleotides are TGTGCCAGCAGTGAAAGGACTAGCGGGGGAAGCTCCTACGAGCAGTACTTC. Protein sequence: CASSERTSGGSSYEQYF. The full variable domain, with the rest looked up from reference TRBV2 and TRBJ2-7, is EPEVTQTPSHQVTQMGQEVILRCVPISNHLYFYWYRQILGQKVEFLVSFYNNEISEKSEIFDDQFSVERPDGSNFTLKIRSTKLEDSAMYFCASSERTSGGSSYEQYFGPGTRLTVT.

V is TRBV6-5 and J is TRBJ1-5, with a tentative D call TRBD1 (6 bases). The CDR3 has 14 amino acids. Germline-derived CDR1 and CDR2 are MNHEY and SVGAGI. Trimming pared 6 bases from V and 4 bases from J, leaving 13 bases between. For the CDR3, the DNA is TGTGCCAGCAGACAAAGAGGGGGGAATCAGCCCCAGCATTTT. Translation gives CASRQRGGNQPQHF.

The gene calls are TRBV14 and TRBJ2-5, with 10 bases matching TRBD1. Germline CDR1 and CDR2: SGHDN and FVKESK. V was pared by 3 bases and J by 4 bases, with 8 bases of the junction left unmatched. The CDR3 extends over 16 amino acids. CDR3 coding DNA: TGTGCCAGCAGCCAGGCTGTGACAGGGGGCCTAGAGACCCAGTACTTC. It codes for CASSQAVTGGLETQYF.

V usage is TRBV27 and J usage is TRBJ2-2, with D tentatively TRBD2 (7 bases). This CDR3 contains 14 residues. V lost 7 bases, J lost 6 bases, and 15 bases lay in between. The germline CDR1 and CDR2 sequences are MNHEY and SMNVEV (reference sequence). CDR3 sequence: CASTLRGGPGELFF. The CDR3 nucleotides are TGTGCCAGCACCTTAAGGGGGGGGCCCGGGGAGCTGTTTTTT.

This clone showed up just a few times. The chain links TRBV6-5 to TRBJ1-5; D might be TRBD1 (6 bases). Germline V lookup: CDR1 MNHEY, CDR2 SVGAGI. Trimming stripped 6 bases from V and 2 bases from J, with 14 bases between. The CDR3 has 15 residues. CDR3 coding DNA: TGTGCCAGCAGCAGACGACAGGTTGGCAATCAGCCCCAGCATTTT. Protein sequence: CASSRRQVGNQPQHF.

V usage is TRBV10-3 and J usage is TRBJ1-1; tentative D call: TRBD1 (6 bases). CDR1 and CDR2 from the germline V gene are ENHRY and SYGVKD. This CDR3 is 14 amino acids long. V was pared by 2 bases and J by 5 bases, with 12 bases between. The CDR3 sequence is CAISETTGLTEAFF. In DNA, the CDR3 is TGTGCCATCAGTGAGACGACAGGTTTAACTGAAGCTTTCTTT.

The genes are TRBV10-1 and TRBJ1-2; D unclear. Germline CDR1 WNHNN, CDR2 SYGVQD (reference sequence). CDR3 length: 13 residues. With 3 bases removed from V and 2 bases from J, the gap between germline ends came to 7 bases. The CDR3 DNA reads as TGCGCCAGCAGTGAATCGGGGAACTATGGCTACACCTTC. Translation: CASSESGNYGYTF.

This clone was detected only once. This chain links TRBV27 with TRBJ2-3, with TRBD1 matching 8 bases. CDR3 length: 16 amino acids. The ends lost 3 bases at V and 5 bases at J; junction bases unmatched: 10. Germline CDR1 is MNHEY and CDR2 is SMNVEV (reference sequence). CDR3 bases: TGTGCCAGCAGTTTCTTGCCCAGGGGGCAGGGAGATACGCAGTATTTT. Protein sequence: CASSFLPRGQGDTQYF.

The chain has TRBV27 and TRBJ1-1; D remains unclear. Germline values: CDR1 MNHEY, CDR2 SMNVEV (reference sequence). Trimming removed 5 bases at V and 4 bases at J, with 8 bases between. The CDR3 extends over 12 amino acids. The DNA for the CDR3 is TGTGCCAGCAGTGGGCGGCGCACTGAAGCTTTCTTT. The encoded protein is CASSGRRTEAFF.